This TCR beta chain was retrieved from a study of blood T cell repertoires in COVID-19 (dated by TCRdb to about 2020). Background on the whole study: Samples from collaborators originated in the United States, Italy and Spain and spanned both the acute and convalescent phases of COVID-19. Samples were obtained from the ongoing ImmuneRACE study (first 160 participants) and from 1,254 subjects provided by 6 global collaborators. The dataset comprised deeply sampled blood TCRbeta repertoires from subjects exposed to, actively infected with, or recovered from COVID-19. HLA class I and class II types, where available, came from metadata supplied by the sample provider rather than from assay-based typing. The prospective study material was composed of cDNA or gDNA derived from T cells, B-cell-depleted T cells, or PBMCs. A de-identified subject ID, COVID-19 status, age in years and sex were almost always included in the sample metadata. The repertoires were released in a freely available public database meant as a resource for research on the immune response to SARS-CoV-2.

CDR1 MNHNY and CDR2 SVGAGI are derived from the germline V gene (reference sequence). The CDR3 goes from the cysteine to the phenylalanine over 15 residues. The retained sequence is limited to the CDR3, 45 bases, with the frame set at the first base. V has 5 bases trimmed and J has 5 bases trimmed; junction bases matching no gene number 6. With regard to this clone: No cognate antigen has been identified for it. Base qualities are missing; no much larger clone stands one base away.

Points the paper makes about the study in general: The amount of clinical and demographic metadata varied by source and participant and was provided uncurated.

TCRbeta CDR3 regions were amplified from genomic DNA by means of the immunoSEQ Assay, a bias-controlled multiplex PCR. Concerning the study's data processing: Nucleated cell counts per sample were estimated from amplification of reference gene primers within the assay. Sequence reads were collapsed and filtered to measure the absolute abundance of every unique TCRbeta CDR3 rearrangement. Productive Simpson clonality was computed per sample as the square root of Simpson's diversity index over productive rearrangements. What TCRdb holds here is the immuneACCESS table cut down to in-frame rearrangements. Part of the clones is not present; checked against another copy, under half of the missing clones reflect an unresolved V gene, and the others are unexplained. V, J and clone size are taken as reported in that table, and D and trimming were inferred from the DNA itself. A total of approximately 130,000 clones appear in this sample, around 90% of them only once. Approximately 1.5% of the sample goes to the ten largest clones.

Collaborating institutions collected whole blood in K2EDTA tubes following their own protocols. For TCRbeta analysis, collaborator samples were shipped as frozen whole blood, as isolated PBMCs, or as DNA extracted from either sample type. The receptor was isolated from a human donor in a cohort sampled during active COVID-19. Sequenced sample: peripheral blood. The chain is encoded by TRBV6-6 joined to TRBJ1-5, and 10 bases in between align with TRBD1. The nucleotide sequence reads TGTGCCAGCAGTCTTGGACAGGGGGAGTATCAGCCCCAGCATTTT. Translation gives CASSLGQGEYQPQHF.